One sample yielded the 16 T cell receptor beta chains listed below, sequenced in a study of blood T cell repertoires in COVID-19. The repertoire was sequenced with immunoSEQ multiplex PCR; TCRdb's copy has only in-frame clones and lacks some. The sample shows under 200,000 clones, 80% to 85% of them seen only once. The sample taken for sequencing was PBMCs or T cells enriched from blood (not recorded which). All receptors derive from a woman in her 30s who had been exposed to COVID-19.

This chain links TRBV19 with TRBJ2-2; 8 bases are a match to TRBD2. The CDR3 is 15 residues long. Germline V gene data show CDR1 as LNHDA and CDR2 as SQIVND (reference sequence). Trimming at V came to 5 bases and at J to 6 bases, leaving 8 bases not matched to a gene. CDR3 residues: CASSGGSGAAGELFF. CDR3 in DNA: TGTGCCAGTAGTGGTGGTAGCGGGGCGGCCGGGGAGCTGTTTTTT.

The chain has TRBV27 and TRBJ2-7, with 8 bases fitting TRBD2. Germline CDR1 is MNHEY and CDR2 is SMNVEV (reference sequence). The CDR3 is made up of 14 amino acids. Trimming removed 6 bases from V and 3 bases from J; junction bases left unmatched: 7. CDR3 loop: CASSQRGILYEQYF. The CDR3 nucleotides are TGTGCCAGCAGCCAGCGGGGGATTCTCTACGAGCAGTACTTC.

The chain recombines TRBV7-6 with TRBJ1-4; 8 bases are a match to TRBD1. Trimming cost V 3 bases and J 5 bases; bases outside gene matches: 8. Germline V lookup: CDR1 SGHVS, CDR2 FNYEAQ. The CDR3 is 16 residues long. For the CDR3, the DNA is TGTGCCAGCAGCTTTCTAACAGGGGGAGGGAATGAAAAACTGTTTTTT. Amino acids: CASSFLTGGGNEKLFF.

This sequence joins TRBV7-9 and TRBJ1-5; 7 bases match TRBD1. V gave up 3 bases and J gave up 4 bases; unmatched junction bases: 3. The CDR3 is made up of 14 amino acids. The germline gives CDR1 SEHNR, CDR2 FQNEAQ (reference sequence). CDR3 coding DNA: TGTGCCAGCAGCTTTCCGGGACAGAATCAGCCCCAGCATTTT. Translation gives CASSFPGQNQPQHF.

The V call is TRBV7-8, the J call TRBJ1-2; 10 bases match TRBD1. CDR1 SGHVS and CDR2 FQNEAQ come from the germline V gene. The CDR3 is 15 amino acids. Germline trimming cut 6 bases from V and 8 bases from J; bases unmatched to any gene: 12. CDR3 in amino acids: CASRDDRGQLQGYTF. CDR3 bases: TGTGCCAGCAGGGACGACAGGGGGCAACTTCAGGGCTACACCTTC.

The chain couples TRBV19 to TRBJ2-2, with TRBD1 as a possible D gene (6 bases). Trimming stripped 5 bases from V and 3 bases from J, with 13 bases between. The CDR3 contains 15 residues. Germline values: CDR1 LNHDA, CDR2 SQIVND (reference sequence). The CDR3 region is CASSQRGLYTGELFF. The CDR3 region has the DNA TGTGCCAGTAGTCAAAGGGGGTTATACACCGGGGAGCTGTTTTTT.

The chain carries TRBV10-3 and TRBJ2-3, with TRBD1 matching over 7 bases. The ends lost 7 bases at V and 1 base at J; junction bases unmatched: 2. Germline assignment: CDR1 ENHRY and CDR2 SYGVKD. The CDR3 is 13 amino acids. CDR3 in DNA: TGTGCCATCACTACAGGGGGCACAGATACGCAGTATTTT. It encodes CAITTGGTDTQYF.

This clone was detected once. The CDR3 region has the DNA TGTGCCACCAGTGACAGGGGCGATCAGCCCCAGCATTTT. Protein: CATSDRGDQPQHF. The rearrangement links TRBV24-1 to TRBJ1-5, with TRBD1 as a possible D gene (6 bases). V lost 4 bases, J lost 5 bases, and 8 bases lay in between. Germline lookup yields CDR1 KGHDR and CDR2 SFDVKD. The CDR3 extends over 13 amino acids.

V is TRBV7-8 and J is TRBJ1-4, with D unresolved. Trimming took 1 base from V and 0 from J, leaving 6 bases between them. The CDR3 runs to 15 residues. Germline V gene sequence: CDR1 SGHVS, CDR2 FQNEAQ. The chain's CDR3 is CASSLGLATNEKLFF. The DNA of the CDR3 is TGTGCCAGCAGCTTAGGTCTTGCAACTAATGAAAAACTGTTTTTT.

The chain is built from TRBV10-3 and TRBJ2-3; TRBD2 matches at 9 bases. V trimming: 10 bases; J trimming: 1 base; junction bases outside the gene matches: 9. Per the germline V gene, CDR1 is ENHRY and CDR2 is SYGVKD. The length of the CDR3 is 15 residues. This CDR3 reads CATEKRGGGTDTQYF. DNA of the CDR3: TGTGCCACCGAAAAACGCGGGGGGGGCACAGATACGCAGTATTTT.

The CDR3 here is CASSIRGGQGATEAFF. In nucleotides, the CDR3 is TGTGCCAGTAGTATACGGGGCGGACAGGGCGCCACTGAAGCTTTCTTT. The chain recombines TRBV19 with TRBJ1-1, with 8 bases aligning to TRBD1. This CDR3 spans 16 amino acids. The trim removed 2 bases at V and 4 bases at J, leaving 9 bases unmatched. Germline V gene lookup returns CDR1 LNHDA and CDR2 SQIVND (reference sequence).

This clone showed up just once. The V and J genes are TRBV27 and TRBJ2-1, with D maybe TRBD2 (5 bases). The germline gives CDR1 MNHEY, CDR2 SMNVEV (reference sequence). V was shortened by 6 bases and J by 4 bases, with 13 bases between the two germline ends. The CDR3 length is 14 residues. CDR3 in DNA: TGTGCCAGCAGCAAGATGGACTTTTACAATGAGCAGTTCTTC. This encodes CASSKMDFYNEQFF.

The chain is built from TRBV19 and TRBJ2-3, with TRBD2 as a possible D gene (6 bases). V gave up 7 bases and J gave up 1 base, with 9 bases separating them. The CDR3 is made up of 13 amino acids. Germline V CDR1 and CDR2: LNHDA, SQIVND (reference sequence). The CDR3 here is CASTWGGTDTQYF. The CDR3 DNA is TGTGCCAGTACGTGGGGGGGCACAGATACGCAGTATTTT.

The rearrangement links TRBV27 to TRBJ1-1; 7 bases are shared with TRBD1. Per the germline V gene, CDR1 is MNHEY and CDR2 is SMNVEV (reference sequence). V lost 4 bases, J lost 4 bases, and 3 bases stayed unmatched. There are 13 residues in the CDR3. CDR3 nucleotide sequence: TGTGCCAGCAGTTACCCAGGGGGCACTGAAGCTTTCTTT. This translates into CASSYPGGTEAFF.

This sequence joins TRBV6-5 and TRBJ1-2, with D maybe TRBD1 (6 bases). The germline CDR1 and CDR2 sequences are MNHEY and SVGAGI. This CDR3 comprises 15 residues. Trimming pared 6 bases from V and 3 bases from J, leaving 17 bases between. The CDR3 loop reads CASRPNRDMDYGYTF. The CDR3 nucleotides read TGTGCCAGCAGACCTAACAGGGATATGGACTATGGCTACACCTTC.

The rearrangement links TRBV2 to TRBJ2-7, with D possibly being TRBD1 (6 bases). V lost 5 bases, J lost 0 bases, and 11 bases lay in between. The CDR3 sequence is 14 residues long. Germline V gives CDR1 SNHLY, CDR2 FYNNEI. The CDR3 protein is CASSRQASSYEQYF. In DNA form, the CDR3 reads TGTGCCAGCAGTCGACAGGCCAGCTCCTACGAGCAGTACTTC.